This T cell receptor (beta chain) was obtained from a study of post-analysis software for immune sequencing data. Regarding the study as a whole: F measure grouped same-batch samples tightly together. Normalized Chao1 diversity was significantly lower in multiple sclerosis patients than in controls.

Comments on this clonotype: The antigen is not known.

Presence of unique molecular identifiers characterized the TCR beta cDNA libraries. TCRdb ran MiXCR on the PCR reads and lists one entry per CDR3 protein. The sample carries under 900,000 distinct CDR3 sequences, about 57% recorded once. The specimen was blood. The sequence was collected from a girl aged 10 to 17 with multiple sclerosis.

This CDR3 reads CASSEAGGAFYNEQFF. Written as DNA, the CDR3 is TGTGCCAGCAGTGAAGCTGGCGGGGCCTTCTACAATGAGCAGTTCTTC. The chain has TRBV6-4 and TRBJ2-1, with a tentative D call TRBD2 (6 bases). The V gene lost 3 bases and the J gene lost 3 bases, with 15 bases spanning the gap. The CDR3 sequence is 16 residues long. CDR1 and CDR2 (germline): MRHNA, SNTAGT.